Here is one T cell receptor beta chain with its context. The data derive from a study of blood T cells in healthy people across ages. Through a sample-barcoded 5' primer and a J-beta primer mix, a second PCR was run for roughly 7 to 11 cycles. TCRdb re-called the 5' RACE reads through MiXCR, storing one row per CDR3 protein. This table holds over 500,000 distinct CDR3 sequences, 25% to 35% found once. The CDR3 is made up of 17 amino acids. Germline CDR1 SEHNR, CDR2 FQNEAQ (reference sequence). The data were also submitted as part of a second study, on T cells of mothers and their children.

This sequence joins TRBV7-9 and TRBJ2-5; D unclear. The DNA end is more similar to TRBJ2-7, so the J call may be wrong. The receptor's source is a boy aged 2 to 10 in good health. Sequenced sample: blood. CDR3 region: CASSLWLPNTANYEQYF. CDR3 coding DNA: TGTGCCAGCAGCTTGTGGCTACCTAATACGGCGAACTACGAGCAGTACTTC.